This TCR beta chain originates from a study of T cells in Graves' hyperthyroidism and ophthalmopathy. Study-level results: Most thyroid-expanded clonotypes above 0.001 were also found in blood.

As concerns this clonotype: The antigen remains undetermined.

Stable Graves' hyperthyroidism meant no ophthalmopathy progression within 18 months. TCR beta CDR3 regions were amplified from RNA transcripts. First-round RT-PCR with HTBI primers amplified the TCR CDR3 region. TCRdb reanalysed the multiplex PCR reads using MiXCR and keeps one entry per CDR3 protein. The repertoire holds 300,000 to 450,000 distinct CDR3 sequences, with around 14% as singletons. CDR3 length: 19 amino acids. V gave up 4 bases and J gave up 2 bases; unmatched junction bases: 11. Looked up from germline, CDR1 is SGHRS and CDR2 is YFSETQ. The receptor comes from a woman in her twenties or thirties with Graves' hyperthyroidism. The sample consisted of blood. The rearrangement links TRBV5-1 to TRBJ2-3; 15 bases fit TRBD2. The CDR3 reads CASSRGTSGGTQHTDTQYF. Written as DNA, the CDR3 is TGCGCCAGCAGCCGAGGGACTAGCGGGGGGACACAACACACAGATACGCAGTATTTT.